These T cell receptor beta chains were read from a single sample in a study of cytomegalovirus exposure and HLA in healthy donors. Profiled with immunoSEQ multiplex PCR; TCRdb holds only in-frame clones, not every one. The table shows around 280,000 clones, with approximately 90% occurring only once. Sequenced: PBMCs. The source is a woman in her late teens or twenties in good health and CMV-seronegative. Each CDR3 is given with its conserved first and last residue.

TRBV15	CATSRGPGGDTEAFF
TRBV10-3	CAISGAGQPTEAFF
TRBV19	CASTHRGTGNEKLFF
TRBV5-1	CASSLFRDRGTGELFF
TRBV27	CASSLLTSGGFYEQYF
TRBV10-3	CAISSDRGGNSPLHF
TRBV10-3	CAISGGNTEAFF
TRBV20-1	CSARGDREQFF
TRBV29-1	CSVDRPSGVKGGDEQYF
TRBV10-2	CASGSNTIYF
TRBV29-1	CSVDRGGEKLFF
TRBV29-1	CSVQLQSNYGYTF
TRBV18	CASSPPGQRNYGYTF
TRBV4-1	CASSQDFGNNYGYTF
TRBV4-1	CASSHGGPVYGYTF
TRBV19	CASSWGSPSGHPNTEAFF
TRBV28	CASSWRYEQYF
TRBV6-4	CASSDAARTGGPVTQYF
TRBV7-9	CASSYRQGNTEAFF
TRBV27	CASSLSGVARLATEAFF
TRBV2	CASRAAGGRTPEDVF
TRBV18	CASYGGNAEAFF